A single T cell receptor (beta chain) is shown here with its context. Per the germline V gene, CDR1 is SGHTA and CDR2 is FQGTGA. The CDR3 has 17 amino acids. V lost 2 bases and J lost 6, with 19 bases in between. The sample is drawn from a study of OX40 agonist ivuxolimab in advanced cancers. Clones were read by immunoSEQ multiplex PCR, and TCRdb kept only the in-frame ones, dropping some. Of around 99,000 clones in the sample, roughly 90% were seen once. The specimen comprised CD4+ or CD8+ T cells sorted from blood, sampled in a trial of the OX40 agonist ivuxolimab. This sequence was found in an adult with an advanced solid tumor such as melanoma, head and neck, liver or kidney cancer. The chain combines TRBV7-3 with TRBJ2-2, with D unclear. CDR3 nucleotides: TGTGCCAGCAGCTTATGGGCGTTGGGTTCGTTCTCCGGGGAGCTGTTTTTT. Encoded protein: CASSLWALGSFSGELFF.